This is a list of T cell receptor beta chains from one sample in a study of T cell responses to AZD1222 COVID-19 vaccine. TCRdb's copy holds only in-frame clones and misses some; the assay was immunoSEQ multiplex PCR. The sample gives 130,000 or so clones, more than 85% of which show up once; roughly 10% is in the top ten. Sequencing used peripheral blood, obtained on day 0 of MenACWY control vaccination. These receptors all stem from an adult in good health. Both conserved end residues are part of each CDR3. Fields, in order: J gene, D gene, V gene, clone size, CDR3 DNA, CDR3 protein. D genes are given only for firm matches. Clone sizes are given selectively: once, few, many, or a class where the clone is expanded.

j_gene: TRBJ2-1
d_gene: TRBD2
v_gene: TRBV6-4
abundance: -
CDR3nt: TGTGCCAGCAGTGCAACTAGCGGGGGGTACAATGAGCAGTTCTTC
CDR3aa: CASSATSGGYNEQFF

j_gene: TRBJ2-2
d_gene: -
v_gene: TRBV9
abundance: -
CDR3nt: TGTGCCAGCAGCCCTGCCCGGACCGGGGAGCTGTTTTTT
CDR3aa: CASSPARTGELFF

j_gene: TRBJ2-7
d_gene: TRBD2
v_gene: TRBV11-3
abundance: many
CDR3nt: TGTGCCAGCAGCTTAACGCCTAGCGGGTACGAGCAGTACTTC
CDR3aa: CASSLTPSGYEQYF

j_gene: TRBJ2-2
d_gene: -
v_gene: TRBV6-1
abundance: -
CDR3nt: TGTGCCAGCAGTTATACAGGGAAGACCGGGGAGCTGTTTTTT
CDR3aa: CASSYTGKTGELFF

j_gene: TRBJ1-5
d_gene: -
v_gene: TRBV4-1
abundance: few
CDR3nt: TGCGCCAGCAGCCAAGAGATCGTCGGGCAGCCCCAGCATTTT
CDR3aa: CASSQEIVGQPQHF

j_gene: TRBJ1-2
d_gene: -
v_gene: TRBV23-1
abundance: -
CDR3nt: TGCGCCAGCAGTCAATCGAACGGCTATGGCTACACCTTC
CDR3aa: CASSQSNGYGYTF

j_gene: TRBJ2-7
d_gene: -
v_gene: TRBV2
abundance: -
CDR3nt: TGTGCCAGCAGTGCGCAGAGCTACGAGCAGTACTTC
CDR3aa: CASSAQSYEQYF

j_gene: TRBJ2-1
d_gene: -
v_gene: TRBV7-2
abundance: -
CDR3nt: TGTGCCAGCAGCTCCCCGGGGGTATATGAGCAGTTCTTC
CDR3aa: CASSSPGVYEQFF

j_gene: TRBJ2-1
d_gene: -
v_gene: TRBV5-1
abundance: -
CDR3nt: TGCGCCAGCAGCTTAAGCGAGGTCCCCAGCTCCTACAATGAGCAGTTCTTC
CDR3aa: CASSLSEVPSSYNEQFF

j_gene: TRBJ1-5
d_gene: -
v_gene: TRBV21-1
abundance: -
CDR3nt: TGTGCCAGCAGCAAAGAGAGAGGGGGCAATCAGCCCCAGCATTTT
CDR3aa: CASSKERGGNQPQHF

j_gene: TRBJ2-7
d_gene: TRBD1
v_gene: TRBV10-3
abundance: -
CDR3nt: TGTGCCATCAGTAGGACAGGGACCTACGAGCAGTACTTC
CDR3aa: CAISRTGTYEQYF

j_gene: TRBJ1-5
d_gene: -
v_gene: TRBV7-9
abundance: -
CDR3nt: TGTGCCAGCAGCTTTATGGGTCAGCCCCAGCATTTT
CDR3aa: CASSFMGQPQHF

j_gene: TRBJ2-6
d_gene: TRBD1
v_gene: TRBV28
abundance: -
CDR3nt: TGTGCCAGCAGTTCCATATTCGACCCGGGACAGGGTAGACTCTCTGGGGCCAACGTCCTGACTTTC
CDR3aa: CASSSIFDPGQGRLSGANVLTF

j_gene: TRBJ2-6
d_gene: TRBD1
v_gene: TRBV4-2
abundance: -
CDR3nt: TGTGCCAGCAGCCCTCGGGACAGCAGTAGCTCTGGGGCCAACGTCCTGACTTTC
CDR3aa: CASSPRDSSSSGANVLTF

j_gene: TRBJ1-4
d_gene: -
v_gene: TRBV4-1
abundance: -
CDR3nt: TGCGCCAGCAGCCAAGAAGGGGGGGTTCGCGAAAAACTGTTTTTT
CDR3aa: CASSQEGGVREKLFF

j_gene: TRBJ2-1
d_gene: -
v_gene: TRBV2
abundance: -
CDR3nt: TGTGCCAGCAGTGGGGCATTGGAGATACAGCCCCAGTTCTTC
CDR3aa: CASSGALEIQPQFF

j_gene: TRBJ1-5
d_gene: -
v_gene: TRBV6-2/TRBV6-3
abundance: -
CDR3nt: TGTGCCAGCAGTTACGTGGGGGGACGCAATCAGCCCCAGCATTTT
CDR3aa: CASSYVGGRNQPQHF

j_gene: TRBJ2-3
d_gene: -
v_gene: TRBV23-1
abundance: -
CDR3nt: TGCGCCAGCAGTCAATCCTACCGAAGGACTGGCACAGATACGCAGTATTTT
CDR3aa: CASSQSYRRTGTDTQYF

j_gene: TRBJ1-6
d_gene: TRBD1
v_gene: TRBV6-1
abundance: -
CDR3nt: TGTGCCAGCAGTGAACTAGGGACAGGAACCCTCCACTTT
CDR3aa: CASSELGTGTLHF

j_gene: TRBJ2-1
d_gene: TRBD2
v_gene: TRBV13
abundance: once
CDR3nt: TGTGCCAGCAGCTTAGGCGAGGGCGGGAGATCCTACAATGAGCAGTTCTTC
CDR3aa: CASSLGEGGRSYNEQFF

j_gene: TRBJ2-7
d_gene: TRBD2
v_gene: TRBV5-6
abundance: -
CDR3nt: TGTGCCAGCAGCTTACCGGGACTAGCGAACGAGCAGTACTTC
CDR3aa: CASSLPGLANEQYF

j_gene: TRBJ2-2
d_gene: TRBD2
v_gene: TRBV9
abundance: -
CDR3nt: TGTGCCAGCAGCGGAACCGGGACTAGCGGGAGACTCGCCGGGGAGCTGTTTTTT
CDR3aa: CASSGTGTSGRLAGELFF

j_gene: TRBJ2-1
d_gene: -
v_gene: TRBV5-1
abundance: once
CDR3nt: TGCGCCAGCAGCCCCCGGGGGCGGGAGTTCAGGGGCTACAATGAGCAGTTCTTC
CDR3aa: CASSPRGREFRGYNEQFF

j_gene: TRBJ2-3
d_gene: -
v_gene: TRBV30
abundance: -
CDR3nt: TGTGCCTGGAGTCTGCAGGGAAGTGCTACGCAGTATTTT
CDR3aa: CAWSLQGSATQYF

j_gene: TRBJ2-3
d_gene: -
v_gene: TRBV7-2
abundance: -
CDR3nt: TGTGCCAGCAGCCCCCATAGCACAGATACGCAGTATTTT
CDR3aa: CASSPHSTDTQYF

j_gene: TRBJ1-1
d_gene: -
v_gene: TRBV6-2/TRBV6-3
abundance: once
CDR3nt: TGTGCCAGCAGCCGACAGTTACTGAACACTGAAGCTTTCTTT
CDR3aa: CASSRQLLNTEAFF

j_gene: TRBJ1-2
d_gene: -
v_gene: TRBV27
abundance: -
CDR3nt: TGTGCCAGCAGTTTCGTACGGAACTTACCCCTTGGATATGGCTACACCTTC
CDR3aa: CASSFVRNLPLGYGYTF